This T cell receptor beta chain appears in the sequencing data of a study of cytomegalovirus exposure and HLA in healthy donors. Trimming at V came to 1 base and at J to 1 base, leaving 0 bases not matched to a gene. This CDR3 comprises 14 residues. From germline, CDR1 is LGHNA and CDR2 YSLEER. The PCR employed 60 Vbeta primers together with 13 Jbeta primers. Produced via immunoSEQ multiplex PCR; TCRdb's table is partial and in-frame only. The repertoire holds about 130,000 clones, with roughly 80% as singletons. Sequenced sample: PBMCs. This TCR was sampled from a woman aged 40 to 50 in good health and CMV-seronegative. The chain couples TRBV4-3 to TRBJ2-5; 7 positions agree with TRBD2. CDR3 nucleotides: TGCGCCAGCAGCCAAGCTAGCGGCCAAGAGACCCAGTACTTC. As protein: CASSQASGQETQYF.